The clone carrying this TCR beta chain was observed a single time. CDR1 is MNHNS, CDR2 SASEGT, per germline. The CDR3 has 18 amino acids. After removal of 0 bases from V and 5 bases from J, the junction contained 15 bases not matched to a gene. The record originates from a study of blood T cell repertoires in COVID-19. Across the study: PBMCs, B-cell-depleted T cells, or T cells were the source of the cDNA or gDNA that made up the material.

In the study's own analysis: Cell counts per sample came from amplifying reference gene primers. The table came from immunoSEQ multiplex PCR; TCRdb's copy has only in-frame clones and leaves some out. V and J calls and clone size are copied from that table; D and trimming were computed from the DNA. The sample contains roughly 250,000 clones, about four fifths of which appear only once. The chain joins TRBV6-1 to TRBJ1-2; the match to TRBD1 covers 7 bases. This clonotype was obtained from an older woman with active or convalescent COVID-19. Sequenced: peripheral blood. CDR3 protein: CASSEAPGQSYGRYGYTF. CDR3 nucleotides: TGTGCCAGCAGTGAAGCTCCGGGACAGAGCTATGGGAGATATGGCTACACCTTC.